This T cell receptor (beta chain) was recorded in a study of T cell changes during pregnancy in multiple sclerosis. Only in-frame clones appear in the TCRdb table, and some are missing; sequencing was by immunoSEQ multiplex PCR. The sample lists roughly 99,000 clones, 80% to 95% seen once, with more than 0.65% in the top ten. The input for sequencing was peripheral blood, taken in the third trimester of pregnancy. The origin of this receptor is a female donor in good health, enrolled as a control in a pregnancy study.

The CDR3 sequence: CASSLYGSSGVGDTQYF. Here the CDR3 DNA reads TGTGCCAGCAGCTTATACGGAAGCTCCGGAGTCGGAGATACGCAGTATTTT. The chain couples TRBV7-8 to TRBJ2-3; no clear D gene. The CDR3 covers 17 residues. Trimming cost V 2 bases and J 5 bases, with 20 bases left between them. Germline CDR1 is SGHVS and CDR2 is FQNEAQ.